This T cell receptor beta chain was observed in a study of T-cell reconstitution after alpha-beta-depleted transplantation in children. General observations from the study: When one year had passed after transplant, most T-cell counts and diversity came from newly produced T cells. The high TCRbeta diversity at day 60 in some patients came from surviving recipient T cells and thymic progenitors. Approximately two months post-transplant, alpha-beta T cells reportedly originated from several hundred expanded graft clones.

At least ten counts were recorded for this clonotype. The antigen remains unidentified. This CDR3 spans 15 amino acids. In germline, CDR1 is MNHEY, CDR2 SMNVEV (reference sequence). The V and J ends lost 3 bases and 2 bases, in that order; junction bases with no gene match: 4. The authors prepared the TCRbeta library with unique molecular identifiers. A single record per CDR3 protein comes from TCRdb applying MiXCR to the PCR reads. The data show 280,000 or so distinct CDR3 sequences, 11% seen once. This sequence originates from a male patient between 2 and 15 years old who had a stem cell transplant for chronic granulomatous disease, so the T cells may come from the graft donor. The chain couples TRBV27 to TRBJ2-5; 9 bases align to TRBD1. Here the sequenced sample was peripheral blood, taken 180 days after TCRalphabeta/CD19-depleted stem cell transplant. The CDR3 sequence is CASSFHGQGQETQYF. DNA of the CDR3: TGTGCCAGCAGTTTCCATGGACAGGGGCAAGAGACCCAGTACTTC.